Shown below are 3 T cell receptor beta chains from a single sample sequenced in a study of blood T cell repertoires in COVID-19. The table came from immunoSEQ multiplex PCR; TCRdb's copy has only in-frame clones and leaves some out. Among approximately 210,000 clones listed, 82% were seen once. Source material: PBMCs or T cells enriched from blood (not recorded which). The source is a man between 35 and 55 years old who had recovered from COVID-19.

The CDR3, as DNA: TGTGCCAGCAGCTCGGGACTGAGATCCTACAATGAGCAGTTCTTC. Its translation: CASSSGLRSYNEQFF. The rearrangement links TRBV5-4 to TRBJ2-1, with TRBD2 as a possible D gene (6 bases). From germline, CDR1 is SGHNT and CDR2 YYREEE (reference sequence). The CDR3 extends over 15 amino acids. V gave up 3 bases and J gave up 1 base, with 11 bases separating them.

This chain links TRBV28 with TRBJ2-7; perhaps TRBD1 as D (6 bases). With 3 bases removed from V and 3 bases from J, the gap between germline ends came to 15 bases. Germline V lookup: CDR1 MDHEN, CDR2 SYDVKM. The CDR3 consists of 15 residues. The CDR3 here is CASSFLTTGNYEQYF. CDR3 nucleotide sequence: TGTGCCAGCAGTTTTCTTACGACAGGCAACTACGAGCAGTACTTC.

The J gene is TRBJ2-7, the V gene TRBV18; D is unresolved. Per the germline V gene, CDR1 is KGHSH and CDR2 is LQKENI. Between the trimmed V and J ends, which lost 3 bases and 2 bases, there was a span of 14 bases. The CDR3 has 15 amino acids. The chain's CDR3 is CASSPLAQDPYEQYF. The CDR3 DNA reads as TGTGCCAGCTCACCCCTCGCTCAGGATCCCTACGAGCAGTACTTC.